The rows below give T cell receptor beta chains drawn from one sample of a study of regulatory T cells in long-lasting Graves disease. TCRdb reprocessed the multiplex PCR reads with MiXCR, giving one entry per CDR3 protein. Among 400,000 to 500,000 distinct CDR3 sequences listed, 13% to 15% were seen once. These records were also assigned to another study, of T cells in Graves' hyperthyroidism and ophthalmopathy.

The sample here was peripheral blood mononuclear cells (PBMCs), taken at new diagnosis, from a patient treated with antithyroid drugs. The receptor source for this set is a woman in her forties or fifties with Graves disease. CDR3s include the opening cysteine and the closing phenylalanine or tryptophan. The D gene is left open where the match is weak. Rows give clone size only sometimes, using once, few, many, or a class for an expanded clone.

size: many; D: NA; J: TRBJ2-5; V: TRBV6-2/TRBV6-3; length: 14; CDR3: CASRGFGSGETQYF; DNA: TGTGCCAGCAGAGGGTTTGGCTCCGGGGAGACCCAGTACTTC
size: few; D: NA; J: TRBJ1-1; V: TRBV10-3; length: 13; CDR3: CAISQGQDTEAFF; DNA: TGTGCCATCAGTCAGGGGCAGGACACTGAAGCTTTCTTT
size: many; D: NA; J: TRBJ1-5; V: TRBV7-9; length: 13; CDR3: CASSLGVDQPQHF; DNA: TGTGCCAGCAGCTTGGGGGTTGATCAGCCCCAGCATTTT
size: many; D: NA; J: TRBJ2-7; V: TRBV30; length: 12; CDR3: CAWVRESDEQYF; DNA: TGTGCCTGGGTCAGGGAGTCGGACGAGCAGTACTTC
size: many; D: NA; J: TRBJ2-2; V: TRBV6-1; length: 12; CDR3: CASSRTVGELFF; DNA: TGTGCCAGCAGCCGGACTGTTGGGGAGCTGTTTTTT
size: few; D: TRBD1; J: TRBJ1-6; V: TRBV10-3; length: 14; CDR3: CAISEQGADSPLHF; DNA: TGTGCCATCAGTGAGCAGGGGGCAGATTCACCCCTCCACTTT
size: few; D: TRBD2; J: TRBJ2-1; V: TRBV30; length: 17; CDR3: CAWSPPRLAGGHNEQFF; DNA: TGTGCCTGGAGTCCCCCGAGGCTAGCGGGAGGTCACAATGAGCAGTTCTTC
size: few; D: TRBD2; J: TRBJ2-7; V: TRBV6-2/TRBV6-3; length: 18; CDR3: CASSYSAGTSGSGNEQYF; DNA: TGTGCCAGCAGTTACTCCGCCGGGACTAGCGGGAGTGGAAACGAGCAGTACTTC
size: NA; D: NA; J: TRBJ1-5; V: TRBV29-1; length: 15; CDR3: CSAPRSGSYNQPQHF; DNA: TGCAGCGCCCCGCGTTCGGGCTCATACAATCAGCCCCAGCATTTT
size: NA; D: TRBD1; J: TRBJ2-1; V: TRBV29-1; length: 15; CDR3: CSVEGMDRAGNEQFF; DNA: TGCAGCGTTGAAGGCATGGACAGGGCGGGTAATGAGCAGTTCTTC
size: many; D: TRBD1; J: TRBJ2-7; V: TRBV30; length: 15; CDR3: CAWSGVGQGPYEQYF; DNA: TGTGCCTGGAGTGGTGTAGGACAGGGCCCCTACGAGCAGTACTTC
size: many; D: TRBD1; J: TRBJ2-3; V: TRBV28; length: 14; CDR3: CASSTYRGRDTQYF; DNA: TGTGCCAGCAGTACCTACAGGGGGCGGGATACGCAGTATTTT
size: many; D: NA; J: TRBJ2-2; V: TRBV27; length: 13; CDR3: CASSLTVAGELFF; DNA: TGTGCCAGCAGTTTAACAGTGGCCGGGGAGCTGTTTTTT
size: many; D: NA; J: TRBJ2-1; V: TRBV5-6; length: 15; CDR3: CASSFSRPRKGEQFF; DNA: TGTGCCAGCAGCTTTTCGCGGCCCCGAAAGGGTGAGCAGTTCTTC
size: many; D: NA; J: TRBJ2-3; V: TRBV7-3; length: 14; CDR3: CASSLGDGTDTQYF; DNA: TGTGCCAGCAGCTTAGGGGACGGCACAGATACGCAGTATTTT
size: few; D: TRBD1; J: TRBJ1-4; V: TRBV7-8; length: 15; CDR3: CAGSPRDRGGEKLFF; DNA: TGTGCCGGCAGCCCCCGGGACAGGGGTGGGGAAAAACTGTTTTTT
size: NA; D: NA; J: TRBJ2-1; V: TRBV12-5; length: 21; CDR3: CASGSLAKDSGPLEGYNEQFF; DNA: TGTGCTAGTGGTTCCCTCGCGAAGGATAGCGGTCCCTTGGAGGGCTACAATGAGCAGTTCTTC
size: NA; D: NA; J: TRBJ1-2; V: TRBV2; length: 15; CDR3: CASMIGTETNYGYTF; DNA: TGTGCCAGCATGATCGGGACGGAAACTAACTATGGCTACACCTTC
size: NA; D: TRBD2; J: TRBJ2-1; V: TRBV19; length: 17; CDR3: CASSSWGLAGRVDEQFF; DNA: TGTGCCAGTAGTTCCTGGGGACTAGCGGGCCGTGTGGATGAGCAGTTCTTC
size: NA; D: NA; J: TRBJ2-2; V: TRBV12-3/TRBV12-4; length: 15; CDR3: CASSQDGPNTGELFF; DNA: TGTGCCAGCAGTCAGGACGGACCGAACACCGGGGAGCTGTTTTTT
size: many; D: TRBD2; J: TRBJ2-1; V: TRBV28; length: 15; CDR3: CASSLAGGPSDEQFF; DNA: TGTGCCAGCAGTTTGGCGGGAGGGCCGAGTGATGAGCAGTTCTTC
size: NA; D: TRBD2; J: TRBJ2-1; V: TRBV28; length: 14; CDR3: CASKRTSVYNEQFF; DNA: TGTGCCAGCAAACGGACTAGCGTTTACAATGAGCAGTTCTTC